This T cell receptor (beta chain) derives from a study of blood T cell repertoires in COVID-19. Authors' processing steps: Using reference gene primer amplification, nucleated cell counts were estimated. The repertoire was sequenced with immunoSEQ multiplex PCR; TCRdb's copy has only in-frame clones and lacks some. The V and J calls and clone size were taken over from that table, and D and trimming were inferred from the DNA. Counted here are about 100,000 clones, roughly 92% occurring once; the ten biggest clones make up about 1.9%. The sequenced sample consisted of peripheral blood. The clonotype originates from a man aged 50-59 years with active COVID-19.

CDR3 in DNA: TGTGCCAGCAGCGTAGAAAATGGTGGGACAGGCACAGATACGCAGTATTTT. It encodes CASSVENGGTGTDTQYF. V and J are TRBV9 and TRBJ2-3; 7 bases are a match to TRBD1. The V and J ends lost 0 bases and 1 base, in that order; junction bases with no gene match: 8. This CDR3 has 17 amino acids. Germline values: CDR1 SGDLS, CDR2 YYNGEE.